This TCR beta chain was sequenced during a study of T-cell reconstitution after alpha-beta-depleted transplantation in children. This clonotype was detected ten times or more. Antigen specificity is unknown. Notes on the study in general: The high TCRbeta diversity at day 60 in some patients came from surviving recipient T cells and thymic progenitors. Where alpha-beta T cells came from about two months after transplant was reportedly several hundred expanded graft clones. The authors attributed T-cell counts and diversity one year after transplant mostly to newly produced T cells.

As it was prepared, the TCRbeta library received unique molecular identifiers. TCRdb itself ran the PCR reads through MiXCR, one entry per CDR3 protein. Here the sample spans 200,000 to 250,000 distinct CDR3 sequences, 7.5% to 9.5% being singletons. This CDR3 is 18 amino acids long. V lost 4 bases, J lost 0 bases, and 5 bases stayed unmatched. Per germline, CDR1 SEHNR and CDR2 FQNEAQ (reference sequence). This receptor was identified in a male patient younger than 18 who had a stem cell transplant for acute lymphoblastic leukemia, so the T cells may come from the graft donor. This material consisted of PBMCs, mostly from graft donor cells, taken 180 days after TCRalphabeta/CD19-depleted stem cell transplant. The chain couples TRBV7-9 to TRBJ2-2; 13 positions match TRBD2. The chain's CDR3 is CASSYPGLAGPNTGELFF. The CDR3 DNA follows: TGTGCCAGCAGCTACCCGGGACTAGCGGGACCGAACACCGGGGAGCTGTTTTTT. The whole variable domain, remainder taken from reference TRBV7-9 and TRBJ2-2, is DTGVSQNPRHKITKRGQNVTFRCDPISEHNRLYWYRQTLGQGPEFLTYFQNEAQLEKSRLLSDRFSAERPKGSFSTLEIQRTEQGDSAMYLCASSYPGLAGPNTGELFFGEGSRLTVL.